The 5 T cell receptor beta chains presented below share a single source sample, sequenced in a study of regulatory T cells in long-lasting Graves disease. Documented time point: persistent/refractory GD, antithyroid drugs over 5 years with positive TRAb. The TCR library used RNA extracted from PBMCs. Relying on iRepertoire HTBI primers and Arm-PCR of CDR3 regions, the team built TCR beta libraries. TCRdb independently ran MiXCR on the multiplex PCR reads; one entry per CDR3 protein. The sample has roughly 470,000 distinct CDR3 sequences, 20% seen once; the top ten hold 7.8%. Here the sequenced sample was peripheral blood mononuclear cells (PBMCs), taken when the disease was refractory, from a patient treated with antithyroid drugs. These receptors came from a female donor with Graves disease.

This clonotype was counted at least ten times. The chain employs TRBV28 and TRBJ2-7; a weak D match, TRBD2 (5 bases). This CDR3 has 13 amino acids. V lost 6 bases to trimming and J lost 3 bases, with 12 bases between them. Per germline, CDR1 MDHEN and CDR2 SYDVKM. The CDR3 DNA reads TGTGCCAGCAGGGGAGACATGATCTACGAGCAGTACTTC. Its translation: CASRGDMIYEQYF.

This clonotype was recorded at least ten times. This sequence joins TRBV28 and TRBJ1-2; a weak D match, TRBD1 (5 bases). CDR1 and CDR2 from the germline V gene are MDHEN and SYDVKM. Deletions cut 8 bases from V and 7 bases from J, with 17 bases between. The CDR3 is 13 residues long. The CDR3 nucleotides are TGTGCCAGCGGCCACCAAGGGGTACTTGGCTACACCTTC. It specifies CASGHQGVLGYTF.

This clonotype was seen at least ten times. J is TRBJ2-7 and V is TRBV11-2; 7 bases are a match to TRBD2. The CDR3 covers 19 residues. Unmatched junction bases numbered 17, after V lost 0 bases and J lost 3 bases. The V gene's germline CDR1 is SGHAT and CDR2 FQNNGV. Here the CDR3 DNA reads TGTGCCAGCAGCTTAGATCTGGGGGTGAGCGGGGATAAGAACTACGAGCAGTACTTC. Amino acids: CASSLDLGVSGDKNYEQYF.

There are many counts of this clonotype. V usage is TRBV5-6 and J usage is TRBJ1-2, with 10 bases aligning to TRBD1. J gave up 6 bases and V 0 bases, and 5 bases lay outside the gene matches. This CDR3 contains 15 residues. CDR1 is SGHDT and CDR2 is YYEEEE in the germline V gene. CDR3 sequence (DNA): TGTGCCAGCAGCTTGGGGACAGGGGGTCTAGATGGCTACACCTTC. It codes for CASSLGTGGLDGYTF.

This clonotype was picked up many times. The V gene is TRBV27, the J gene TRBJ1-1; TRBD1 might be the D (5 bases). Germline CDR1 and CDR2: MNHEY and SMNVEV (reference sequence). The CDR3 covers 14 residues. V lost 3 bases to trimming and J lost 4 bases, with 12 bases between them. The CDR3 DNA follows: TGTGCCAGCAGTTTTCGCAGGGTCGGCACTGAAGCTTTCTTT. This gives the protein CASSFRRVGTEAFF.